This entry describes one T cell receptor (beta chain). Its antigen is unknown. This record comes from a study of post-analysis software for immune sequencing data. The CDR3 spans 19 residues. In germline, CDR1 is SGHRS, CDR2 YFSETQ. The V end was cut by 1 base, the J end by 0 bases, with 20 bases between. Researchers reported that TCR beta cDNA libraries carried unique molecular identifiers. MiXCR was run by TCRdb on the PCR reads, yielding one entry per CDR3 protein. This sample yields roughly 170,000 distinct CDR3 sequences, of which about 30% are seen a single time; approximately 1.4% belongs to the top ten. Whole-study findings and limits: When patients were compared with controls, 4 or 5 TRBV segments were more frequent, TRBV5-6, TRBV5-1 and TRBV20-1 among them. Comparison with controls showed significantly lower normalized Chao1 diversity in multiple sclerosis patients.

Sequenced: blood. The receptor was isolated from a girl aged 10-17 years with multiple sclerosis. The chain uses TRBV5-1 and TRBJ2-1, with no clear D. CDR3 nucleotide sequence: TGCGCCAGCAGCTTGTTGACCGGAGATACCCTCATCTCCTACAATGAGCAGTTCTTC. Protein product: CASSLLTGDTLISYNEQFF.